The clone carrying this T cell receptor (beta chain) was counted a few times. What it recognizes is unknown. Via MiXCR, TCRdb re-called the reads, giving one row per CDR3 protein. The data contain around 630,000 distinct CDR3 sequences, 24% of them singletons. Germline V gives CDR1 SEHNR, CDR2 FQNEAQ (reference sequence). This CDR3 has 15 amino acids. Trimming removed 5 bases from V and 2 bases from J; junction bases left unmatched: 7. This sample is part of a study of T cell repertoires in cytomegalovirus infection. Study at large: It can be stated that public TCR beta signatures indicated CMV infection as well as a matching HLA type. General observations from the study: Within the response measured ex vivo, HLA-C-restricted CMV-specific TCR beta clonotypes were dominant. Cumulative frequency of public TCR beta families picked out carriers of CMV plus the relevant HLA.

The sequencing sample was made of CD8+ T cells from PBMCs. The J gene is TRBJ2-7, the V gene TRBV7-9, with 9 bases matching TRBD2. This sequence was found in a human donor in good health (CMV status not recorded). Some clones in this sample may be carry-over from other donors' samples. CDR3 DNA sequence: TGTGCCAGCAGCCGGACGACTAGCGGCCCCTACGAGCAGTACTTC. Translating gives CASSRTTSGPYEQYF. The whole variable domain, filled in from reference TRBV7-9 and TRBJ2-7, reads DTGVSQNPRHKITKRGQNVTFRCDPISEHNRLYWYRQTLGQGPEFLTYFQNEAQLEKSRLLSDRFSAERPKGSFSTLEIQRTEQGDSAMYLCASSRTTSGPYEQYFGPGTRLTVT.